This T cell receptor (beta chain) was found in a study of T cells in Graves' hyperthyroidism and ophthalmopathy. There were TCR beta CDR3 regions amplified from RNA transcripts. The study used the HTBI primer set for a first-round RT-PCR of the TCR CDR3. TCRdb ran MiXCR on the multiplex PCR reads and lists one entry per CDR3 protein. The sample consists of some 550,000 distinct CDR3 sequences, 16% of them appearing once. The V segment lost 0 bases and the J segment 9 bases; nucleotides outside the gene matches: 3. Germline V gene data show CDR1 as MNHEY and CDR2 as SVGAGI. The CDR3 is 15 amino acids. This clonotype was found many times.

The chain has TRBV6-5 and TRBJ1-6, with TRBD1 matching over 9 bases. Sequenced material: blood. The clonotype comes from a woman between 35 and 50 years old with Graves' ophthalmopathy. DNA of the CDR3: TGTGCCAGCAGTTACTCTCCGGGACAGGGTTCACCCCTCCACTTT. Residues: CASSYSPGQGSPLHF.